These 2 T cell receptor beta chains share one sample of origin, sequenced in a study of blood T cell repertoires in COVID-19. Assay: immunoSEQ multiplex PCR; the TCRdb copy retains only in-frame clones and omits some. The table has 100,000 to 150,000 clones, around 80% seen once. The specimen sequenced was peripheral blood. The receptors come from a woman aged 50 to 65 with acute or convalescent COVID-19.

The V call is TRBV5-1, the J call TRBJ1-5; 7 bases align to TRBD1. This CDR3 region has 15 residues. From germline, CDR1 is SGHRS and CDR2 YFSETQ. J was trimmed by 3 bases and V by 0 bases; bases with no gene match: 3. CDR3 nucleotide sequence: TGCGCCAGCAGCTTGGACAGGGGTGACAATCAGCCCCAGCATTTT. This sequence encodes CASSLDRGDNQPQHF. The full variable domain, with the rest looked up from reference TRBV5-1 and TRBJ1-5, is KAGVTQTPRYLIKTRGQQVTLSCSPISGHRSVSWYQQTPGQGLQFLFEYFSETQRNKGNFPGRFSGRQFSNSRSEMNVSTLELGDSALYLCASSLDRGDNQPQHFGDGTRLSIL.

J is TRBJ2-1 and V is TRBV7-6; a weak D match, TRBD2 (6 bases). Germline CDR1 is SGHVS and CDR2 is FNYEAQ. There are 15 residues in the CDR3. V was shortened by 2 bases and J by 7 bases, with 15 bases between the two germline ends. CDR3 DNA sequence: TGTGCCAGCAGCTTAACAGCGGGCGTGGTAAATGAGCAGTTCTTC. Translation gives CASSLTAGVVNEQFF.